The 10 T cell receptor beta chains reported below all come from one sample, sequenced in a study of T cell responses to AZD1222 COVID-19 vaccine. Here immunoSEQ multiplex PCR was the method, and the copy in TCRdb shows in-frame clones only, minus some. The table records around 150,000 clones, over 85% of them present only once. The sequencing used peripheral blood, collected on day 0 of AZD1222 vaccination. These receptor sequences come from an adult in good health.

In DNA form, the CDR3 reads TGTGCCAGTAGTAACCCTCGGACAGCTAATTCACCCCTCCACTTT. It yields the protein CASSNPRTANSPLHF. The chain employs TRBV19 and TRBJ1-6, with D possibly TRBD1 on 6 matching bases. V shed 4 bases and J shed 6 bases, with 13 bases lying between them. CDR1 is LNHDA, CDR2 SQIVND, per germline (reference sequence). The CDR3 extends over 15 amino acids.

This CDR3 reads CASSMREYSNQPQHF. The CDR3 bases are TGTGCCAGTAGTATGAGGGAATATAGCAATCAGCCCCAGCATTTT. This chain joins TRBV19 and TRBJ1-5; D is uncertain. The CDR3 has 15 amino acids. Looked up from germline, CDR1 is LNHDA and CDR2 is SQIVND (reference sequence). V was shortened by 3 bases and J by 0 bases, with 9 bases between the two germline ends. Using reference TRBV19 and TRBJ1-5 for the parts outside the CDR3, the full variable domain is DGGITQSPKYLFRKEGQNVTLSCEQNLNHDAMYWYRQDPGQGLRLIYYSQIVNDFQKGDIAEGYSVSREKKESFPLTVTSAQKNPTAFYLCASSMREYSNQPQHFGDGTRLSIL.

The CDR3 DNA follows: TGTGCCAGCAGTGCGACCCAACCCACTGAAGCTTTCTTT. It codes for CASSATQPTEAFF. This sequence joins TRBV2 and TRBJ1-1; D remains unclear. The CDR3 length is 13 residues. CDR1 and CDR2 from the germline V gene are SNHLY and FYNNEI. Between the trimmed V and J ends, which lost 4 bases and 4 bases, there was a span of 10 bases.

The chain joins TRBV27 to TRBJ1-2, with 7 bases that match TRBD1. This CDR3 has 17 residues. The V segment lost 4 bases and the J segment 7 bases; nucleotides outside the gene matches: 18. Per germline, CDR1 MNHEY and CDR2 SMNVEV (reference sequence). CDR3 amino acids: CASSSPRREGAQSGYTF. CDR3 nucleotide sequence: TGTGCCAGCAGTTCACCGCGGAGGGAGGGGGCGCAATCTGGCTACACCTTC.

The rearrangement joins TRBV5-1 to TRBJ1-2; TRBD1 might be the D (5 bases). Trimming took 0 bases from V and 4 from J, leaving 10 bases between them. The CDR3 has 14 amino acids. The germline CDR1 and CDR2 sequences are SGHRS and YFSETQ. The CDR3 DNA sequence: TGCGCCAGCAGCTTGGAGGGGACCGTCTATGGCTACACCTTC. Its translation: CASSLEGTVYGYTF.

This sequence joins TRBV19 and TRBJ1-1; D is uncertain. This CDR3 contains 11 residues. Trimming took 3 bases from V and 5 from J, leaving 4 bases between them. Germline V lookup: CDR1 LNHDA, CDR2 SQIVND (reference sequence). The CDR3 DNA reads as TGTGCCAGTAGTATCTGGACTGAAGCTTTCTTT. Translating it yields CASSIWTEAFF.

The chain links TRBV5-1 to TRBJ2-5; maybe TRBD1 (6 bases). V lost 0 bases and J lost 2, with 8 bases in between. In germline, CDR1 is SGHRS, CDR2 YFSETQ. This CDR3 comprises 14 residues. The CDR3 loop reads CASSLGQGQETQYF. In DNA form, the CDR3 reads TGCGCCAGCAGCTTGGGCCAGGGGCAAGAGACCCAGTACTTC.

V and J are TRBV11-3 and TRBJ2-7; no firm D call. The germline V and J ends were trimmed by 3 bases and 4 bases, with 10 bases remaining between them. Germline lookup yields CDR1 SGHNT and CDR2 YENEEA. CDR3 size: 13 residues. CDR3 protein: CASSLRTAYEQYF. The CDR3 region has the DNA TGTGCCAGCAGCTTGAGGACGGCTTACGAGCAGTACTTC. Supplemented by reference TRBV11-3 and TRBJ2-7, the full variable domain reads EAGVVQSPRYKIIEKKQPVAFWCNPISGHNTLYWYLQNLGQGPELLIRYENEEAVDDSQLPKDRFSAERLKGVDSTLKIQPAELGDSAVYLCASSLRTAYEQYFGPGTRLTVT.

The gene calls are TRBV27 and TRBJ1-2; 9 bases match TRBD1. The junction had 13 bases not matched to a gene; V was cut back by 5 bases and J by 3 bases. The CDR3 is 17 residues long. CDR1 is MNHEY and CDR2 is SMNVEV in the germline V gene (reference sequence). The CDR3 loop reads CASSPNTHRGLDYGYTF. The CDR3 nucleotides are TGTGCCAGCAGTCCTAACACTCACAGGGGGCTCGACTATGGCTACACCTTC.

The rearrangement joins TRBV7-3 to TRBJ2-7; unclear D gene. The CDR3 loop spans 15 amino acids. Germline V gene data show CDR1 as SGHTA and CDR2 as FQGTGA. The V and J ends lost 5 bases and 0 bases respectively, with 14 bases between them. The CDR3 here is CASSLHEASSYEQYF. The CDR3 nucleotides are TGTGCCAGCAGCCTTCACGAGGCTTCCTCCTACGAGCAGTACTTC.